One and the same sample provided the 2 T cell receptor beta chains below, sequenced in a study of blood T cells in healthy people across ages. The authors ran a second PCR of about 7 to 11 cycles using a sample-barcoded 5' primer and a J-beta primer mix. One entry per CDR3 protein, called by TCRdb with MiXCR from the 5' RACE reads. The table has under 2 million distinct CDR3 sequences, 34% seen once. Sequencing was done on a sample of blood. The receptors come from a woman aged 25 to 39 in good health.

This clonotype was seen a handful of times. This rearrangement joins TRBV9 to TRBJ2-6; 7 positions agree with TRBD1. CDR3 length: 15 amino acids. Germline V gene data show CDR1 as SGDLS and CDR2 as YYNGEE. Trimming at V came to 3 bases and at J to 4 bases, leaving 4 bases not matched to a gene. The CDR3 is CASSAGTVGANVLTF. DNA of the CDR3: TGTGCCAGCAGCGCCGGGACAGTGGGGGCCAACGTCCTGACTTTC.

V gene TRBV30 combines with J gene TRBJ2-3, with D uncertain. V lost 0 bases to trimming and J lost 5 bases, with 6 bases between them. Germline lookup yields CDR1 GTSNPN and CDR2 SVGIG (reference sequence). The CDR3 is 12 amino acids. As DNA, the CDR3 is TGTGCCTGGAGTGTTTCAGGAGATACGCAGTATTTT. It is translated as CAWSVSGDTQYF.